This is a list of T cell receptor beta chains from one sample in a study of shared clonotypes between healthy human individuals. Clones were read by immunoSEQ multiplex PCR, and TCRdb kept only the in-frame ones, dropping some. The sample has over a million clones, roughly 97% seen once. Sequencing was carried out using naive CD4+ T cells sorted from blood. These receptor sequences come from a man aged 25 to 45 in good health. Each CDR3 is given with its conserved first and last residue. D genes are given only for firm matches. Clone size, where shown, is once, few, many, or a class for clones that have expanded.

cdr3_aa cdr3_nt clone_size v_call d_call j_call
CASSWDRNQPQHF TGTGCCAGCAGCTGGGACCGAAATCAGCCCCAGCATTTT . TRBV7-3 . TRBJ1-5
CASSRTGNYGYTF TGTGCCAGCAGCCGAACAGGGAACTATGGCTACACCTTC . TRBV6-5 . TRBJ1-2
CASSRSGGSSYEQYF TGTGCCAGCAGCCGTAGCGGGGGGAGCTCCTACGAGCAGTACTTC once TRBV7-8 TRBD2 TRBJ2-7
CASSAGSSGNTIYF TGTGCCAGCAGCGCTGGGAGCTCTGGAAACACCATATATTTT . TRBV9 . TRBJ1-3
CASKEGGGDHSYEQYF TGTGCCAGCAAAGAGGGTGGCGGGGACCACTCCTACGAGCAGTACTTC . TRBV2 . TRBJ2-7
CASSPRHVAPRKPQHF TGTGCTAGCAGCCCAAGACATGTTGCCCCGCGTAAGCCCCAGCATTTT . TRBV7-7 . TRBJ1-5
CASSGAREGYNEQFF TGTGCCAGCAGTGGTGCGAGGGAGGGGTACAATGAGCAGTTCTTC . TRBV2 TRBD2 TRBJ2-1
CASSRKETQYF TGTGCCAGCAGTCGAAAAGAGACCCAGTACTTC . TRBV2 . TRBJ2-5
CASSEGVSQPQHF TGTGCCAGCAGTGAAGGAGTTTCTCAGCCCCAGCATTTT . TRBV6-4 . TRBJ1-5
CSVGQGQSGYTF TGCAGCGTTGGACAGGGGCAGAGTGGCTACACCTTC . TRBV29-1 TRBD1 TRBJ1-2
CASSLDPLNQETQYF TGTGCCAGCAGCTTAGACCCGCTGAACCAAGAGACCCAGTACTTC once TRBV11-2 . TRBJ2-5
CASSLMAARNEQFF TGTGCCAGCAGCTTAATGGCGGCGAGGAATGAGCAGTTCTTC . TRBV7-3 . TRBJ2-1
CASSENAATGELFF TGCGCCAGCAGTGAGAACGCAGCCACCGGGGAGCTGTTTTTT . TRBV10-1 . TRBJ2-2
CASSDWGGADTQYF TGTGCCAGCAGTGATTGGGGGGGTGCAGATACGCAGTATTTT once TRBV25-1 TRBD2 TRBJ2-3
CASSTGTGGPYEQYF TGTGCCAGCAGTACTGGGACTGGCGGGCCCTACGAGCAGTACTTC . TRBV27 . TRBJ2-7
CASSSLGAGVSYEQYF TGTGCCAGCAGCAGCTTAGGGGCGGGGGTTTCCTACGAGCAGTACTTC . TRBV7-9 TRBD2 TRBJ2-7
CASSDTQDRGNQPQHF TGTGCCAGCAGCGATACACAGGACAGGGGCAATCAGCCCCAGCATTTT . TRBV2 TRBD1 TRBJ1-5
CASSLVGSGRYEQYF TGCGCCAGCAGCTTGGTAGGTAGCGGGAGGTACGAGCAGTACTTC . TRBV5-1 TRBD2 TRBJ2-7
CASSLAGAPGELFF TGTGCCAGCAGCTTAGCGGGAGCCCCCGGGGAGCTGTTTTTT . TRBV7-9 . TRBJ2-2
CASGSWGREAFF TGTGCCAGCGGGTCTTGGGGCCGTGAAGCTTTCTTT . TRBV6-5 . TRBJ1-1
CASRTGNNQPQHF TGTGCCAGCAGAACAGGGAACAATCAGCCCCAGCATTTT . TRBV28 . TRBJ1-5
CASSTGGSYNEQFF TGTGCCAGCAGTACAGGGGGCTCCTACAATGAGCAGTTCTTC . TRBV28 TRBD1 TRBJ2-1
CASSRFWPGSYEQYF TGTGCCAGTAGTCGATTCTGGCCAGGCTCCTACGAGCAGTACTTC . TRBV19 . TRBJ2-7